These T cell receptor beta chains were read from a single sample in a study of blood T cell repertoires in COVID-19. Profiled with immunoSEQ multiplex PCR; TCRdb holds only in-frame clones, not every one. The sample yields 100,000 to 150,000 clones, 60% to 85% seen once. The sequenced material came from peripheral blood. Receptors were obtained from a man in his 70s with acute or convalescent COVID-19. CDR3s include the opening cysteine and the closing phenylalanine or tryptophan. The D gene is left open where the match is weak. Size tells how often a clone was seen (once, few, many) or the class of an expanded clone, and some rows leave it out.

d_gene	abundance	v_gene	len	j_gene	CDR3nt	CDR3aa
TRBD2	.	TRBV3-1/TRBV3-2	16	TRBJ2-5	TGTGCCAGCAGCCGGGCGGGGGGGGCCAACGGGAAGACCCAGTACTTC	CASSRAGGANGKTQYF
.	.	TRBV7-2	19	TRBJ2-1	TGTGCCAGCAGCTTAGGTGCAGGGGCGACCCTCAACTCCTACAATGAGCAGTTCTTC	CASSLGAGATLNSYNEQFF
TRBD1	.	TRBV7-3	18	TRBJ2-3	TGTGCCAGCAGGTTCTATTCTCCGAGACAGGGCACCGCAGATACGCAGTATTTT	CASRFYSPRQGTADTQYF
TRBD1	.	TRBV7-2	15	TRBJ1-1	TGTGCCAGCAGCTTAACCCAGGGGGCCGGGACTGAAGCTTTCTTT	CASSLTQGAGTEAFF
.	once	TRBV11-2	16	TRBJ2-2	TGTGCCAGCAGCTTAGTCTCAGGGTCGAACACCGGGGAGCTGTTTTTT	CASSLVSGSNTGELFF
.	once	TRBV7-9	14	TRBJ2-3	TGTGCCAGCAGCCCTCCAGGGAGCACAGATACGCAGTATTTT	CASSPPGSTDTQYF
.	.	TRBV5-4	12	TRBJ1-1	TGTGCCAGCAGCTTTGGGTTTGCTAGGGCTTTCTTT	CASSFGFARAFF
.	.	TRBV7-5	15	TRBJ1-2	TGTGCCAGAAGCTTAGGCCCTACAGGGGGCTATGGCTACACCTTC	CARSLGPTGGYGYTF
TRBD2	.	TRBV7-8	16	TRBJ2-1	TGTGCCAGCAGCCGCGGGGGGGTGAGCTCCTACAATGAGCAGTTCTTC	CASSRGGVSSYNEQFF
TRBD1	.	TRBV5-1	14	TRBJ1-2	TGCGCCAGCAGCGATGGGGGGACAGGCTATGGCTACACCTTC	CASSDGGTGYGYTF
.	.	TRBV9	15	TRBJ1-1	TGTGCCAGCAGCCCGCGCCCCCAGGGTGACACTGAAGCTTTCTTT	CASSPRPQGDTEAFF
TRBD1	.	TRBV5-8	16	TRBJ1-4	TGTGCCAGCAGCTACGGGCCGGGACAGGGTACGGAAAAACTGTTTTTT	CASSYGPGQGTEKLFF
TRBD1	.	TRBV5-1	16	TRBJ2-7	TGCGCCAGCAGCCTCACGACAGGGGTTACCTCCTACGAGCAGTACTTC	CASSLTTGVTSYEQYF
TRBD1	.	TRBV6-2/TRBV6-3	14	TRBJ1-1	TGTGCCAGCAGTTTCAGGGGGCGAGGCACTGAAGCTTTCTTT	CASSFRGRGTEAFF
TRBD1	.	TRBV7-3	16	TRBJ2-3	TGTGCCAGCAGCCCGGGACAGGGAGGAGGCACAGATACGCAGTATTTT	CASSPGQGGGTDTQYF
TRBD1	.	TRBV3-1/TRBV3-2	14	TRBJ1-1	TGTGCCAGCAGCTACTACAGGGGGGGCCGTGAAGCTTTCTTT	CASSYYRGGREAFF
TRBD2	.	TRBV5-4	15	TRBJ2-1	TGTGCCAGCAGCTGGTCTAGCGGAAACTACAATGAGCAGTTCTTC	CASSWSSGNYNEQFF
.	.	TRBV9	15	TRBJ1-1	TGTGCCAGCAGCGTAGGGCAGCGGTATAACACTGAAGCTTTCTTT	CASSVGQRYNTEAFF
TRBD1	.	TRBV27	15	TRBJ1-4	TGTGCCAGCAGTTTCCGGCCCGGACAGGCTGAAAAACTGTTTTTT	CASSFRPGQAEKLFF
TRBD1	.	TRBV19	14	TRBJ1-2	TGTGCCAGTAGTATCAGGGGACAGGGCTATGGCTACACCTTC	CASSIRGQGYGYTF
.	.	TRBV29-1	12	TRBJ2-7	TGCAGCGTTGGGTTCGGGGTAGACGAGCAGTACTTC	CSVGFGVDEQYF
TRBD1	.	TRBV25-1	17	TRBJ1-2	TGTGCCAGCAGTGAATGGGGACAGGGGGCGCCGAACTATGGCTACACCTTC	CASSEWGQGAPNYGYTF
TRBD1	once	TRBV18	16	TRBJ2-7	TGTGCCAGCTCACCTGACGGACAGGGTGAATATTACGAGCAGTACTTC	CASSPDGQGEYYEQYF
.	few	TRBV18	14	TRBJ2-7	TGTGCCAGCTCACCAAAGGGAGGGGGCTACGAGCAGTACTTC	CASSPKGGGYEQYF
.	.	TRBV19	16	TRBJ1-5	TGTGCCAGTCAAGAGGAGGCAGGGGAAATTTTGCGGCCCCAGCATTTT	CASQEEAGEILRPQHF
TRBD1	.	TRBV5-4	14	TRBJ2-7	TGTGCCAGCAGCTCACCGGGACAGAACTACGAGCAGTACTTC	CASSSPGQNYEQYF
TRBD1	.	TRBV5-5	15	TRBJ1-2	TGTGCCAGCAGCCCGGACAGGCGATTTAACTATGGCTACACCTTC	CASSPDRRFNYGYTF
.	once	TRBV11-2	14	TRBJ1-1	TGTGCCAGCAGCTTAAATGAGGCAGGGGAAACGGCTTTCTTT	CASSLNEAGETAFF
TRBD1	few	TRBV5-5	15	TRBJ1-5	TGTGCCAGCAGCAAAAACACAGGGGTTAATCAGCCCCAGCATTTT	CASSKNTGVNQPQHF
.	.	TRBV11-3	13	TRBJ1-2	TGTGCCAGCAGGGAAGCGGCGGGCTATGGCTACACCTTC	CASREAAGYGYTF
TRBD2	.	TRBV7-2	16	TRBJ2-7	TGTGCCAGCAGCTTATCTCGGACTAGCGGGGGCTACGAGCAGTACTTC	CASSLSRTSGGYEQYF
.	.	TRBV7-2	15	TRBJ1-2	TGTGCCAGCAGCTTAGAGGCCAGGGGCGACTATGGCTACACCTTC	CASSLEARGDYGYTF
TRBD1	.	TRBV5-1	15	TRBJ1-4	TGCGCCAGCAGCTTGTACGGGACAGTGAATGAAAAACTGTTTTTT	CASSLYGTVNEKLFF
TRBD1	.	TRBV9	16	TRBJ1-2	TGTGCCAGCAGCCGAGATACTGGACAGGGATTAGTGGGCTACACCTTC	CASSRDTGQGLVGYTF
TRBD1	.	TRBV6-2/TRBV6-3	13	TRBJ1-1	TGTGCCAGCAGCTCGGGACAGGGGATTAGTGCTTTCTTT	CASSSGQGISAFF
TRBD1	.	TRBV23-1	15	TRBJ2-7	TGCGCCAGCAGTCATATGGACAGGGGGGCCTACGAGCAGTACTTC	CASSHMDRGAYEQYF
.	once	TRBV6-2/TRBV6-3	15	TRBJ2-1	TGTGCCAGCAGCACGACTAGTTTTCCCTACAATGAGCAGTTCTTC	CASSTTSFPYNEQFF
TRBD1	.	TRBV27	16	TRBJ1-5	TGTGCCAGCAGTCTGCTCCCGACAGGGGGAGAACAGCCCCAGCATTTT	CASSLLPTGGEQPQHF
TRBD1	.	TRBV13	16	TRBJ2-1	TGTGCCAGCAGCACCAAACAGGGGGTCACCTACAATGAGCAGTTCTTC	CASSTKQGVTYNEQFF
.	.	TRBV6-5	15	TRBJ2-1	TGTGCCAGCAGTTACGCTCCCCTAGACTACAATGAGCAGTTCTTC	CASSYAPLDYNEQFF